These 18 T cell receptor beta chains were all obtained from the same sample, sequenced in a study of T-cell memory formation after mild COVID-19. TCRdb redid the calling of the 5' RACE reads with MiXCR, one entry per CDR3 protein. The data hold some 320,000 distinct CDR3 sequences, with around an eighth observed a single time. The sample was PBMCs or a T cell subset sorted from them (not recorded which). The receptor source for this set is a man aged 18 to 29 who had mild COVID-19 (a few samples of this study predate the infection). Cell type and time point are not known.

The J gene is TRBJ2-1, the V gene TRBV7-9; no clear D gene. Germline V gene sequence: CDR1 SEHNR, CDR2 FQNEAQ (reference sequence). Between the trimmed V and J ends, which lost 8 bases and 15 bases, there was a span of 26 bases. The CDR3 is made up of 14 amino acids. This CDR3 is CASFLAAVPAQTFF. CDR3 nucleotide sequence: TGTGCCAGCTTCCTCGCGGCAGTACCCGCCCAGACGTTCTTC.

The rearrangement uses TRBV6-2 or TRBV6-3 and TRBJ2-7; D might be TRBD2 (7 bases). The CDR3 covers 17 residues. Germline CDR1 reads MNHEY; CDR2 reads SVGEGT. The V and J ends lost 2 bases and 7 bases respectively, with 24 bases between them. The CDR3 reads CASSYLLTVGGPSEQYF. For the CDR3, the DNA is TGTGCCAGCAGTTACCTCCTCACGGTCGGGGGGCCAAGTGAGCAGTACTTC.

There are a few counts of this clonotype. This rearrangement joins TRBV9 to TRBJ2-3; 9 nucleotides line up with TRBD2. The CDR3 runs to 15 residues. The germline CDR1 and CDR2 sequences are SGDLS and YYNGEE. With 0 bases clipped from V and 3 bases from J, the junction kept 2 bases outside the gene matches. CDR3 protein: CASSVASGVTDTQYF. In DNA form, the CDR3 reads TGTGCCAGCAGCGTAGCTAGCGGGGTTACAGATACGCAGTATTTT.

There are a few counts of this clonotype. The genes are TRBV6-2 or TRBV6-3 and TRBJ1-4; D is unresolved. Trimming removed 7 bases from V and 7 bases from J, with 19 bases in between. The CDR3 is 15 residues long. CDR1 is MNHEY, CDR2 SVGEGT, per germline. DNA of the CDR3: TGTGCCAGCAACGACCCATCCACGGCGGGTGAAAAACTGTTTTTT. This encodes CASNDPSTAGEKLFF.

This clonotype was seen only a few times. The chain carries TRBV4-2 and TRBJ2-3; weak D call: TRBD2 (7 bases). Trimming removed 6 bases at V and 5 bases at J, with 27 bases between. Germline V gives CDR1 LGHNA, CDR2 YNFKEQ. CDR3 length equals 18 residues. CDR3 loop: CASSLRRVGGGLQDTQYF. DNA of the CDR3: TGTGCCAGCAGTCTCAGAAGGGTTGGCGGGGGCCTGCAAGATACGCAGTATTTT.

V is TRBV7-2 and J is TRBJ1-4; perhaps TRBD1 as D (6 bases). Germline loops: CDR1 SGHTA, CDR2 FQGNSA. V lost 0 bases, J lost 6 bases, and 11 bases lay in between. The CDR3 contains 15 residues. The CDR3 is CASSLAYRVDEKLFF. The CDR3 nucleotides read TGTGCCAGCAGCTTAGCGTACAGGGTGGATGAAAAACTGTTTTTT.

This clonotype was detected only a few times. The CDR3 bases are TGTGCCAGCAGTTTTCGGTGGACAGATACGCAGTATTTT. Protein sequence: CASSFRWTDTQYF. The chain couples TRBV12-3 or TRBV12-4 to TRBJ2-3; D ambiguous. Trimming took 3 bases from V and 3 from J, leaving 7 bases between them. This CDR3 is 13 amino acids long.

In DNA, the CDR3 is TGTGCCAGCTCTCTCTATGGGACAGCCGCTAATGAAAAACTGTTTTTT. Protein: CASSLYGTAANEKLFF. The chain is built from TRBV18 and TRBJ1-4; 7 positions agree with TRBD1. Germline V gene data show CDR1 as KGHSH and CDR2 as LQKENI. The V gene end was trimmed by 6 bases and the J gene end by 3 bases; junction bases not matched to a gene: 10. The CDR3 is 16 residues long.

This clonotype was seen at least ten times. This rearrangement joins TRBV4-1 to TRBJ2-3; perhaps TRBD1 as D (6 bases). Trimming removed 0 bases at V and 4 bases at J, with 11 bases between. Germline V gives CDR1 MGHRA, CDR2 YSYEKL. The CDR3 is 15 amino acids. The CDR3 protein is CASSQEVTGPDTQYF. In DNA form, the CDR3 reads TGCGCCAGCAGCCAAGAGGTAACAGGGCCAGATACGCAGTATTTT.

This clonotype appeared a single time. The chain employs TRBV15 and TRBJ2-2; 7 nucleotides line up with TRBD2. CDR3 size: 14 residues. After removal of 2 bases from V and 3 bases from J, the junction contained 0 bases not matched to a gene. Per the germline V gene, CDR1 is LNHNV and CDR2 is YYDKDF (reference sequence). CDR3 loop: CATSRLADTGELFF. The DNA of the CDR3 is TGTGCCACCAGCAGACTAGCGGACACCGGGGAGCTGTTTTTT. Full variable domain (outside the CDR3, taken from reference TRBV15 and TRBJ2-2): DAMVIQNPRYQVTQFGKPVTLSCSQTLNHNVMYWYQQKSSQAPKLLFHYYDKDFNNEADTPDNFQSRRPNTSFCFLDIRSPGLGDTAMYLCATSRLADTGELFFGEGSRLTVL.

Many counts were recorded for this clonotype. The genes are TRBV10-3 and TRBJ2-3; D perhaps matches TRBD1 (5 bases). V lost 3 bases and J lost 0, with 13 bases in between. CDR1 is ENHRY and CDR2 is SYGVKD in the germline V gene. The CDR3 loop spans 16 amino acids. Written as DNA, the CDR3 is TGTGCCATCAGTGACGGCCTGGGGCCTAGCACAGATACGCAGTATTTT. It encodes CAISDGLGPSTDTQYF.

This clonotype was picked up a small number of times. This chain connects TRBV4-1 to TRBJ2-5, with 10 nucleotides matching TRBD2. V lost 1 base and J lost 4; bases outside the gene matches: 21. The CDR3 has 21 residues. Germline CDR1 and CDR2: MGHRA and YSYEKL. DNA for the CDR3: TGCGCCAGCAGCCAAGTCCCGGGCAGGGGGCTTCCTAGCGGGGGTCGAGAGACCCAGTACTTC. Translation: CASSQVPGRGLPSGGRETQYF.

The chain combines TRBV5-1 with TRBJ2-3; no definite D call. The V end was cut by 0 bases, the J end by 7 bases, with 9 bases between. Per the germline V gene, CDR1 is SGHRS and CDR2 is YFSETQ. This CDR3 comprises 13 residues. CDR3 sequence (DNA): TGCGCCAGCAGCTTGGAACCCCGCAATACGCAGTATTTT. It codes for CASSLEPRNTQYF.

V usage is TRBV24-1 and J usage is TRBJ2-1; maybe TRBD1 (5 bases). This CDR3 is 17 amino acids long. Germline CDR1 reads KGHDR; CDR2 reads SFDVKD. V was shortened by 0 bases and J by 8 bases, with 19 bases between the two germline ends. CDR3 amino acids: CATSDLYTGATIDEQFF. CDR3 in DNA: TGTGCCACCAGTGATTTGTATACAGGCGCCACTATCGATGAGCAGTTCTTC.

J is TRBJ2-7 and V is TRBV6-2 or TRBV6-3, with no clear D. Per germline, CDR1 MNHEY and CDR2 SVGEGT. V lost 5 bases, J lost 4 bases, and 9 bases lay in between. This CDR3 region has 12 residues. The CDR3 bases are TGTGCCAGCAGTGCGGACGGATACGAGCAGTACTTC. Its translation is CASSADGYEQYF.

The gene calls are TRBV2 and TRBJ2-3; 7 bases fit TRBD1. The germline V gene encodes CDR1 SNHLY and CDR2 FYNNEI. The J segment lost 6 bases and the V segment lost 8 bases, leaving 5 bases of the junction unmatched. This CDR3 has 12 amino acids. The CDR3 DNA reads TGTGCCAGCGTAGGGGGCTGGGATACGCAGTATTTT. Translation: CASVGGWDTQYF.

J is TRBJ2-7 and V is TRBV7-9; 8 bases are shared with TRBD1. This CDR3 is 12 amino acids long. J lost 7 bases, V lost 5 bases, and 4 bases had no gene match. CDR1 and CDR2 from the germline V gene are SEHNR and FQNEAQ (reference sequence). CDR3 nucleotides: TGTGCCAGCAGCCTGAACAGGGGGGAGCAGTACTTC. The encoded protein is CASSLNRGEQYF.

This clonotype was recorded at least ten times. The gene calls are TRBV12-3 or TRBV12-4 and TRBJ1-1; 11 bases match TRBD1. The J segment lost 6 bases and the V segment lost 3 bases, leaving 6 bases of the junction unmatched. The CDR3 contains 15 residues. This CDR3 is CASSFQDRGLSEAFF. In DNA, the CDR3 is TGTGCCAGCAGTTTCCAGGACAGGGGGCTCTCTGAAGCTTTCTTT.